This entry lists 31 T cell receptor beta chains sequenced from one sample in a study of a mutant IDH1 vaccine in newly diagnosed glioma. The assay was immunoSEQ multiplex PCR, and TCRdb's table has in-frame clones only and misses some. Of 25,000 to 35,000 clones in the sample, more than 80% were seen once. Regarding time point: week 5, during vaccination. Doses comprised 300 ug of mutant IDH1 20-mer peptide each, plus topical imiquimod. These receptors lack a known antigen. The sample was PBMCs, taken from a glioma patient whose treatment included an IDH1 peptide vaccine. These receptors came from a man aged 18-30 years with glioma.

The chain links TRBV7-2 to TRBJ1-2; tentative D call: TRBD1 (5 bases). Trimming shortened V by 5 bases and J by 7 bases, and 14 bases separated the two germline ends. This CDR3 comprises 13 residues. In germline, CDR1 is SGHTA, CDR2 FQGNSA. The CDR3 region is CASSPARAAGYTF. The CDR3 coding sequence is TGTGCCAGCAGCCCCGCCAGGGCGGCTGGCTACACCTTC.

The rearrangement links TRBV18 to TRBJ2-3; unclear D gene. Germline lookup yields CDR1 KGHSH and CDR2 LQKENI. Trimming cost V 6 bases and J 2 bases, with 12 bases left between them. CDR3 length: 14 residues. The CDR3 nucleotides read TGTGCCAGCTCTCAGTACCAGTCCACAGATACGCAGTATTTT. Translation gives CASSQYQSTDTQYF.

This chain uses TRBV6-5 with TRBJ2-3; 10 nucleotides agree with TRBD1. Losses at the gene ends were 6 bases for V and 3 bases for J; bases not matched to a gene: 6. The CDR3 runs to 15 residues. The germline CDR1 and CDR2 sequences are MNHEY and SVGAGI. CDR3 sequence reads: CASRPRDRGTDTQYF. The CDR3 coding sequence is TGTGCCAGCAGGCCCCGGGACAGGGGAACAGATACGCAGTATTTT.

CDR3: CSAAGRETQYF. The CDR3 DNA sequence: TGCAGCGCCGCAGGGAGAGAGACCCAGTACTTC. This chain joins TRBV29-1 and TRBJ2-5; D may correspond to TRBD1 or TRBD2 (5 bases each). CDR3 length: 11 residues. Per the germline V gene, CDR1 is SQVTM and CDR2 is ANQGSEA. Trimming cost V 7 bases and J 4 bases, with 10 bases left between them.

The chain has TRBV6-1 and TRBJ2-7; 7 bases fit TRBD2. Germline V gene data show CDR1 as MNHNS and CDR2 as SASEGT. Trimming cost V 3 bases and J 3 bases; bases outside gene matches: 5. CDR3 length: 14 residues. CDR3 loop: CASSDTGEGYEQYF. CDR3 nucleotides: TGTGCCAGCAGTGATACGGGGGAGGGCTACGAGCAGTACTTC.

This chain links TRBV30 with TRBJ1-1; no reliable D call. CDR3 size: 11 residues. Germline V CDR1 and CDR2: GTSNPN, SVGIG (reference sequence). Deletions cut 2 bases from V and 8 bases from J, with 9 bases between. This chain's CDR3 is CAWSPGPEAFF. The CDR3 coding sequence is TGTGCCTGGAGTCCCGGCCCCGAAGCTTTCTTT.

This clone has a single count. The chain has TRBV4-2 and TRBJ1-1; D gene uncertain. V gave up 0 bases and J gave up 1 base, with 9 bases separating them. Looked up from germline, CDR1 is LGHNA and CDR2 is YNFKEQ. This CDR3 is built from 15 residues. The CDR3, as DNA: TGTGCCAGCAGCCAAGATCGACACACGAACACTGAAGCTTTCTTT. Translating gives CASSQDRHTNTEAFF.

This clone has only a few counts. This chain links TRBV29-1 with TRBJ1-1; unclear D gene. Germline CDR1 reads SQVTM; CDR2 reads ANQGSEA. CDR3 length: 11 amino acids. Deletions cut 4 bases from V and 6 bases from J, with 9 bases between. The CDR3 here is CSVVFYAEAFF. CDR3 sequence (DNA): TGCAGCGTTGTGTTCTATGCTGAAGCTTTCTTT.

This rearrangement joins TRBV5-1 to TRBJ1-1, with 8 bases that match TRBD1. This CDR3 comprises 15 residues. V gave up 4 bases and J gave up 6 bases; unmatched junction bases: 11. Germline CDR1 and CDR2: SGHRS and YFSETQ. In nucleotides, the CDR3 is TGCGCCAGCAGCCGAAGGCCAGGGGGCGATTCTGAAGCTTTCTTT. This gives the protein CASSRRPGGDSEAFF.

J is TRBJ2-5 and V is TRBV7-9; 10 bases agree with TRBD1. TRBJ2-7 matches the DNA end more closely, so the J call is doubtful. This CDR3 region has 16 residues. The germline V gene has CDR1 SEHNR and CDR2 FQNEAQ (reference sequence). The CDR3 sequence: CASSQPIRTGGYEQYF. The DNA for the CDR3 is TGTGCCAGCAGCCAACCAATTCGGACAGGGGGCTACGAGCAGTACTTC.

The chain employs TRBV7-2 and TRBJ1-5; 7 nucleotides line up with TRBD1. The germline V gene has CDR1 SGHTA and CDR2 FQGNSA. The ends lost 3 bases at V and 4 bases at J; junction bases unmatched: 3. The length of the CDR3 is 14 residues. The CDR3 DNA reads TGTGCCAGCAGCTTTTCAGGGGGTAATCAGCCCCAGCATTTT. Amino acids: CASSFSGGNQPQHF.

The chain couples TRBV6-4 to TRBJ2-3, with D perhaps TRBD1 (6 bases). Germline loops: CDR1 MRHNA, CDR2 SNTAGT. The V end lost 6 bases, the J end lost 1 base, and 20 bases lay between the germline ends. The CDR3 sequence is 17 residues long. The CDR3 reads CASSLLKTGLRTDTQYF. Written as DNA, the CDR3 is TGTGCCAGCAGCCTCCTAAAGACAGGCCTGCGCACAGATACGCAGTATTTT.

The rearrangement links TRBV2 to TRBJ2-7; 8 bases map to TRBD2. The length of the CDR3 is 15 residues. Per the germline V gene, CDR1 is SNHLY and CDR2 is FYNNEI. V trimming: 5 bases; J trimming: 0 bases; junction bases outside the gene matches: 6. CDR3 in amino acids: CASSWSGTSSYEQYF. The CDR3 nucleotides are TGTGCCAGCAGTTGGAGCGGGACTAGCTCCTACGAGCAGTACTTC.

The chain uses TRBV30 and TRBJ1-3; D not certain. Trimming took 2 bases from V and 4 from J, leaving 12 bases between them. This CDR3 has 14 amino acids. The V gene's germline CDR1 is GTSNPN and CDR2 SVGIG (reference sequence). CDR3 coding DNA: TGTGCCTGGAGTTTGCTACCGGCCGGAAACACCATATATTTT. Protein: CAWSLLPAGNTIYF.

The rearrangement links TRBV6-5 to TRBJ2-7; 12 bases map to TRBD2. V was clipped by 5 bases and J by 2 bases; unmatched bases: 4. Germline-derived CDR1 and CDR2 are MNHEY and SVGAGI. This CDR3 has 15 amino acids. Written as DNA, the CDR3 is TGTGCCAGCAGTCCCCGGACTAGCGGGACCTACGAGCAGTACTTC. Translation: CASSPRTSGTYEQYF.

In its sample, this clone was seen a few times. CDR3 bases: TGTGCCAGCAGTCGGACTAGCGGGAGGCAAAACGAGCAGTACTTC. The encoded protein is CASSRTSGRQNEQYF. The chain links TRBV6-5 to TRBJ2-7; 14 bases line up with TRBD2. Germline values: CDR1 MNHEY, CDR2 SVGAGI. This CDR3 spans 15 amino acids. Trimming at V came to 5 bases and at J to 5 bases, leaving 5 bases not matched to a gene.

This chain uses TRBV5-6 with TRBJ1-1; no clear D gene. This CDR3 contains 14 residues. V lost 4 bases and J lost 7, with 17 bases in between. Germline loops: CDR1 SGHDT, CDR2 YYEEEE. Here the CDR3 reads CASSRGVAESEAFF. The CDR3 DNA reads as TGTGCCAGCAGCCGAGGAGTGGCGGAGAGTGAAGCTTTCTTT.

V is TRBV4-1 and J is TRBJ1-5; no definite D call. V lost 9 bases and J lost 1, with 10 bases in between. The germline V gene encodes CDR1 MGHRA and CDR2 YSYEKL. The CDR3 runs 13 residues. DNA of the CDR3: TGCGCCAGTTCAATCGAGAGCAATCAGCCCCAGCATTTT. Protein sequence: CASSIESNQPQHF.

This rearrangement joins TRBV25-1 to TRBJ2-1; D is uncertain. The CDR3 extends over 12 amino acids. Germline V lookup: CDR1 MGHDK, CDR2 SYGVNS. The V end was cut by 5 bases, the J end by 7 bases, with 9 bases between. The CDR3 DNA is TGTGCCAGCAGTCTAGGTGAGAATGAGCAGTTCTTC. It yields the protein CASSLGENEQFF.

The CDR3 DNA is TGTGCCTTGGGGGGGGAAAAACTGTTTTTT. The encoded protein is CALGGEKLFF. V gene TRBV30 combines with J gene TRBJ1-4; maybe TRBD1 (5 bases). This CDR3 contains 10 residues. V lost 7 bases, J lost 8 bases, and 8 bases lay in between. In germline, CDR1 is GTSNPN, CDR2 SVGIG (reference sequence).

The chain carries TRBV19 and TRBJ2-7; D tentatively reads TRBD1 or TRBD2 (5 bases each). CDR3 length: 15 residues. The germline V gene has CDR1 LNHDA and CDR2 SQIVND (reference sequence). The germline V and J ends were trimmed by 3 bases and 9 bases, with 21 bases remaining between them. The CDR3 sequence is CASSMSSQAVGRQYF. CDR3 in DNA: TGTGCCAGTAGTATGAGCTCACAGGCGGTAGGGAGGCAGTACTTC. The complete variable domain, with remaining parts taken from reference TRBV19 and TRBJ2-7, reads DGGITQSPKYLFRKEGQNVTLSCEQNLNHDAMYWYRQDPGQGLRLIYYSQIVNDFQKGDIAEGYSVSREKKESFPLTVTSAQKNPTAFYLCASSMSSQAVGRQYFGPGTRLTVT.

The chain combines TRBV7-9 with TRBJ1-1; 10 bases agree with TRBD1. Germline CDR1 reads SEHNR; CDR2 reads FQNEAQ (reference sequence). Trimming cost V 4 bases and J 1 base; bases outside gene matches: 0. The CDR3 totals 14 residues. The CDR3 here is CASSWDRGNTEAFF. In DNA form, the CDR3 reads TGTGCCAGCAGCTGGGACAGGGGGAACACTGAAGCTTTCTTT.

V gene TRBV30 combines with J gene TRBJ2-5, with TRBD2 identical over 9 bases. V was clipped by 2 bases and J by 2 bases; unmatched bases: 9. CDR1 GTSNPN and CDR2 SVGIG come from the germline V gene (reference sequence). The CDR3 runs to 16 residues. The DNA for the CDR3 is TGTGCCTGGAGTAGAAGTAAGACTAGCGGTCAAGAGACCCAGTACTTC. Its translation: CAWSRSKTSGQETQYF.

CDR3: CASSPKGRGYEQYF. CDR3 nucleotide sequence: TGTGCCAGCAGCCCCAAAGGGAGAGGCTACGAGCAGTACTTC. This chain joins TRBV7-9 and TRBJ2-7, with D perhaps TRBD2 (5 bases). CDR1 and CDR2 from the germline V gene are SEHNR and FQNEAQ (reference sequence). The CDR3 is 14 amino acids. Trimming cost V 5 bases and J 3 bases, with 14 bases left between them.

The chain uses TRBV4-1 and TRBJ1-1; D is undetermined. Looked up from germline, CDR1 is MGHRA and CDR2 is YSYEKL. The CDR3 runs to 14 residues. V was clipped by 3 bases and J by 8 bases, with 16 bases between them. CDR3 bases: TGCGCCAGCAGCCACATAGACCTTACAAGGGAAGCTTTCTTT. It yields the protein CASSHIDLTREAFF.

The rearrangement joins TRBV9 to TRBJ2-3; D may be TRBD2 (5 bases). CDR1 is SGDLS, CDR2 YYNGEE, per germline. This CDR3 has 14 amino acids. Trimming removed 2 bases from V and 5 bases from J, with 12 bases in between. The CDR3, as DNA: TGTGCCAGCAGCGTCAGTCATGAGGGAGATACGCAGTATTTT. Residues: CASSVSHEGDTQYF.

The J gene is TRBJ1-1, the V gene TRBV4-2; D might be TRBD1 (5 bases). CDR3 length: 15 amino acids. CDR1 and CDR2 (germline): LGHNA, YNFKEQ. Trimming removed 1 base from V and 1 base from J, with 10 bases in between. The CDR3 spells CASSQGRRGNTEAFF. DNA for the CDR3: TGTGCCAGCAGCCAAGGCCGAAGGGGGAACACTGAAGCTTTCTTT.

CDR3 nucleotide sequence: TGCGCCAGCAGCCAGGCTAGGGACAGTAGATATGGCTACACCTTC. This gives the protein CASSQARDSRYGYTF. V and J are TRBV4-3 and TRBJ1-2; 7 bases match TRBD1. The germline CDR1 and CDR2 sequences are LGHNA and YSLEER. This CDR3 is 15 amino acids long. J gave up 5 bases and V 3 bases, and 9 bases lay outside the gene matches.

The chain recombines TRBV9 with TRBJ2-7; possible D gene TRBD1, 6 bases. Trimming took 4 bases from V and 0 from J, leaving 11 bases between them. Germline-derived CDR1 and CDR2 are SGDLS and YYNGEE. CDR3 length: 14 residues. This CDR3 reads CASSPQGFSYEQYF. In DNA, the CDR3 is TGTGCCAGCAGCCCACAGGGATTCTCCTACGAGCAGTACTTC.

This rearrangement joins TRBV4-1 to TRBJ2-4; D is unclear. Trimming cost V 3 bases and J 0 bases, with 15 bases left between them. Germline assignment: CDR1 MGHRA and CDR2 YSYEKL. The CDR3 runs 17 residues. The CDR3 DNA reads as TGCGCCAGCAGCCAGCCCACAGTAACTCTAGCCAAAAACATTCAGTACTTC. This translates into CASSQPTVTLAKNIQYF.

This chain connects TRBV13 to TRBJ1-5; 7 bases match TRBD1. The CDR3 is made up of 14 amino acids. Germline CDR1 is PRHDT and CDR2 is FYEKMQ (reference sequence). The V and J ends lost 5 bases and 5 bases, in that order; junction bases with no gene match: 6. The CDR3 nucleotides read TGTGCCAGCAGCCTCAACAGGGGCGATCAGCCCCAGCATTTT. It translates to CASSLNRGDQPQHF.